The 30 T cell receptor beta chains given below trace back to one sample, sequenced in a study of CD8 T cells in ankylosing spondylitis. TCRdb recomputed calls from the 5' RACE reads with MiXCR, one row per CDR3 protein. The table shows about 280,000 distinct CDR3 sequences, with approximately 20% occurring only once. The sequenced sample consisted of blood, either unsorted or a sorted T cell fraction (not recorded which). The receptors shown here come from a male donor with ankylosing spondylitis or in good health (not recorded which).

The rearrangement links TRBV20-1 to TRBJ2-1; unclear D gene. The CDR3 runs to 13 residues. In germline, CDR1 is DFQATT, CDR2 SNEGSKA (reference sequence). V lost 8 bases and J 4 bases, leaving 15 bases between the germline ends. Here the CDR3 DNA reads TGCAGTCCCCGACACGGAGTTTACAATGAGCAGTTCTTC. Amino acid sequence: CSPRHGVYNEQFF.

Only a few counts were recorded for this clonotype. The chain combines TRBV6-5 with TRBJ2-2; D possibly corresponds to TRBD1 (6 bases). V lost 6 bases, J lost 8 bases, and 7 bases lay in between. Germline loops: CDR1 MNHEY, CDR2 SVGAGI. This CDR3 has 11 amino acids. CDR3 residues: CASSQGGELFF. The CDR3 DNA is TGTGCCAGCAGCCAGGGGGGGGAGCTGTTTTTT.

This clonotype appeared many times. V is TRBV20-1 and J is TRBJ1-2, with a weak D call TRBD1 (5 bases). Germline values: CDR1 DFQATT, CDR2 SNEGSKA (reference sequence). Trimming took off 6 bases at V and 3 bases at J, with 14 bases between the two ends. This CDR3 is 13 amino acids long. The CDR3 region is CSAQETVHYGYTF. The CDR3 DNA is TGCAGTGCCCAGGAGACAGTTCACTATGGCTACACCTTC.

The chain is built from TRBV30 and TRBJ2-3, with 13 bases that match TRBD2. Germline values: CDR1 GTSNPN, CDR2 SVGIG (reference sequence). V lost 1 base and J lost 2; bases outside the gene matches: 3. This CDR3 has 16 amino acids. The CDR3 sequence is CAWSAGLAGATDTQYF. CDR3 in DNA: TGTGCCTGGAGTGCCGGACTAGCGGGGGCCACAGATACGCAGTATTTT.

This clonotype was seen more than once but under ten times. This chain joins TRBV2 and TRBJ2-7; D gene unclear. The CDR3 has 9 amino acids. Looked up from germline, CDR1 is SNHLY and CDR2 is FYNNEI. CDR3 DNA: TGTGCTCGGTCCTACGAGCAGTACGTC. Translated: CARSYEQYV.

The chain employs TRBV5-6 and TRBJ1-1, with D hard to call. This CDR3 region has 16 residues. The V gene's germline CDR1 is SGHDT and CDR2 YYEEEE. V gave up 1 base and J gave up 1 base, with 14 bases separating them. The CDR3 DNA is TGTGCCAGCAGCTTGAGGTTTTCGGCCGAGAACACTGAAGCTTTCTTT. Protein sequence: CASSLRFSAENTEAFF.

This clonotype was seen a handful of times. The chain recombines TRBV12-3 or TRBV12-4 with TRBJ2-5; 10 positions match TRBD2. The CDR3 is made up of 15 amino acids. Losses at the gene ends were 3 bases for V and 2 bases for J; bases not matched to a gene: 3. The CDR3 loop is CASSFPAGGQETQYF. The CDR3 bases are TGTGCCAGCAGTTTCCCAGCGGGGGGGCAAGAGACCCAGTACTTC.

The sample holds a few counts of this clonotype. V gene TRBV24-1 combines with J gene TRBJ2-1; possibly TRBD1 for D (5 bases). CDR3 length: 13 amino acids. The germline CDR1 and CDR2 sequences are KGHDR and SFDVKD. V gave up 4 bases and J gave up 4 bases, with 7 bases separating them. This CDR3 reads CATSDSGYNEQFF. The CDR3 DNA reads as TGTGCCACCAGTGACTCAGGGTACAATGAGCAGTTCTTC.

This clonotype was recorded at least ten times. The chain carries TRBV9 and TRBJ2-2; no firm D call. This CDR3 has 13 amino acids. The germline V gene has CDR1 SGDLS and CDR2 YYNGEE. Trimming took 6 bases from V and 0 from J, leaving 6 bases between them. CDR3 sequence (DNA): TGTGCCAGCACCCCGGCGAACACCGGGGAGCTGTTTTTT. Its protein is CASTPANTGELFF.

In this sample, this clonotype turned up once. This sequence joins TRBV4-2 and TRBJ2-7; possible D gene TRBD1, 6 bases. The CDR3 covers 14 residues. V was pared by 0 bases and J by 4 bases, with 10 bases between. Germline-derived CDR1 and CDR2 are LGHNA and YNFKEQ. Here the CDR3 DNA reads TGTGCCAGCAGCCAAGACCTACAGGGTTACGAGCAGTACGTC. As protein: CASSQDLQGYEQYV.

This clonotype was counted a few times. For the CDR3, the DNA is TGCAGTGCTAGGCCGGGGGAGGGTCAGCCCCAGCATTTT. As protein: CSARPGEGQPQHF. The chain couples TRBV20-1 to TRBJ1-5; possibly TRBD1 for D (5 bases). The germline CDR1 and CDR2 sequences are DFQATT and SNEGSKA (reference sequence). CDR3 length equals 13 residues. The V and J ends lost 3 bases and 6 bases respectively, with 12 bases between them.

This clonotype was found many times. This chain connects TRBV28 to TRBJ1-2; TRBD1 matches 7 bases. CDR1 and CDR2 from the germline V gene are MDHEN and SYDVKM. After removal of 5 bases from V and 2 bases from J, the junction contained 5 bases not matched to a gene. The CDR3 length is 14 residues. For the CDR3, the DNA is TGTGCCAGCAGTAAAGCAGGGGGAAACTATGGCTACACCTTC. Protein product: CASSKAGGNYGYTF.

The V gene is TRBV6-1, the J gene TRBJ2-7, with a weak D call TRBD2 (6 bases). The germline V gene encodes CDR1 MNHNS and CDR2 SASEGT. The CDR3 consists of 15 residues. Deletions cut 0 bases from V and 1 base from J, with 10 bases between. CDR3 DNA sequence: TGTGCCAGCAGTGAAGCAGAGACTAGATCCTACGAGCAGTACGTC. Residues: CASSEAETRSYEQYV.

V and J are TRBV20-1 and TRBJ2-7; either TRBD1 or TRBD2 may fit D (5 bases each). This CDR3 has 14 residues. V was shortened by 6 bases and J by 2 bases, with 17 bases between the two germline ends. Germline values: CDR1 DFQATT, CDR2 SNEGSKA (reference sequence). The CDR3 loop is CSASLGVLTYEQYV. The DNA of the CDR3 is TGCAGTGCCAGCCTGGGGGTACTCACCTACGAGCAGTACGTC.

This clonotype was observed many times. The J gene is TRBJ2-7, the V gene TRBV5-1; D is unclear. V shed 5 bases and J shed 0 bases, with 12 bases lying between them. CDR3 size: 14 residues. Germline V lookup: CDR1 SGHRS, CDR2 YFSETQ. CDR3 amino acids: CASSGNYLSYEQYV. The CDR3 nucleotides read TGCGCCAGCAGTGGGAACTATCTCTCCTACGAGCAGTACGTC.

This clonotype occurred a few times. The chain links TRBV5-1 to TRBJ2-5; D ambiguous. Germline V CDR1 and CDR2: SGHRS, YFSETQ. The V and J ends lost 0 bases and 7 bases respectively, with 10 bases between them. The CDR3 is 13 residues long. The chain's CDR3 is CASSLDGRRTQYF. In nucleotides, the CDR3 is TGCGCCAGCAGCTTGGACGGCCGGAGGACCCAGTACTTC.

A remark on this clonotype: Its ends do not fully match the called genes, so a read error is possible. The chain links TRBV9 to TRBJ1-6; perhaps TRBD1 as D (5 bases). The CDR3 covers 16 residues. Germline V CDR1 and CDR2: SGDLS, YYNGEE. DNA of the CDR3: TGTGCCAGCAGCGTAGGAGGGGACCTTTATAATTCACCCCCCCACTTT. It specifies CASSVGGDLYNSPPHF.

The chain links TRBV3-1 to TRBJ2-1; D call uncertain. The V gene lost 8 bases and the J gene lost 8 bases, with 13 bases spanning the gap. Looked up from germline, CDR1 is LGHDT and CDR2 is YNNKEL (reference sequence). CDR3 length: 12 amino acids. Written as DNA, the CDR3 is TGTGCCAGCGGTCACGGTGTTGATGAGCAGTTCTTC. Translation gives CASGHGVDEQFF.

This clonotype was observed a handful of times. The chain employs TRBV20-1 and TRBJ2-1; 12 bases are a match to TRBD2. Germline loops: CDR1 DFQATT, CDR2 SNEGSKA (reference sequence). This CDR3 contains 15 residues. CDR3 sequence: CSTPGPASGGAEQFF. In DNA, the CDR3 is TGCAGCACCCCCGGCCCCGCTAGCGGGGGGGCCGAGCAGTTCTTC.

The genes are TRBV10-3 and TRBJ2-1, with TRBD2 matching over 7 bases. V lost 6 bases and J lost 8; bases outside the gene matches: 19. The CDR3 spans 17 residues. The germline V gene encodes CDR1 ENHRY and CDR2 SYGVKD. The CDR3 nucleotides are TGTGCCATCAGCGCCCCGGGAGGAACTACATTCTCCGATGAGCAGTTCTTC. Protein: CAISAPGGTTFSDEQFF.

This clonotype came up a few times. V and J are TRBV27 and TRBJ2-7; D might be TRBD1 (5 bases). V was cut by 4 bases and J by 6 bases, with 10 bases left in between. This CDR3 is built from 12 residues. CDR1 is MNHEY, CDR2 SMNVEV, per germline (reference sequence). The CDR3 sequence is CASSSIRGEQYV. The CDR3 DNA sequence: TGTGCCAGCAGTTCAATAAGGGGCGAGCAGTACGTC.

In its sample, this clonotype was seen many times. One end of the junction varies from germline; a read error may be responsible. CDR3: CASSLAANTGELFF. The CDR3 DNA sequence: TGCGCCAGCAGCTTGGCAGCGAACACCGGGGAGCTGTTTTTT. The chain couples TRBV7-9 to TRBJ2-2; no clear D gene. Germline values: CDR1 SEHNR, CDR2 FQNEAQ (reference sequence). This CDR3 region has 14 residues.

The sample holds many counts of this clonotype. The chain employs TRBV6-5 and TRBJ1-2, with 7 nucleotides matching TRBD1. The V and J ends lost 4 bases and 2 bases, in that order; junction bases with no gene match: 7. This CDR3 is 15 amino acids long. Germline CDR1 and CDR2: MNHEY and SVGAGI. The CDR3 coding sequence is TGTGCCAGCAGTTCCCAACCGGGACAGAACTATGGCTACACCTTC. Translation gives CASSSQPGQNYGYTF.

J is TRBJ1-5 and V is TRBV5-1; D call uncertain. Germline-derived CDR1 and CDR2 are SGHRS and YFSETQ. V lost 0 bases, J lost 5 bases, and 9 bases lay in between. CDR3 length equals 14 residues. The CDR3 spells CASSLGTDYQPQHF. The CDR3 nucleotides are TGCGCCAGCAGCTTGGGTACGGATTATCAGCCCCAGCATTTT.

This clonotype was observed a handful of times. The V call is TRBV30, the J call TRBJ1-2; 10 bases fit TRBD1. The CDR3 contains 14 residues. Per germline, CDR1 GTSNPN and CDR2 SVGIG (reference sequence). J lost 8 bases, V lost 4 bases, and 10 bases had no gene match. The CDR3 protein is CAWNPTGGLGGYTF. Written as DNA, the CDR3 is TGTGCCTGGAACCCGACAGGGGGCCTAGGGGGCTACACCTTC.

This chain uses TRBV20-1 with TRBJ2-3, with no clear D. The V end lost 2 bases, the J end lost 2 bases, and 8 bases lay between the germline ends. The germline V gene encodes CDR1 DFQATT and CDR2 SNEGSKA (reference sequence). The CDR3 consists of 13 residues. CDR3: CSARQTHTDTQYF. In DNA, the CDR3 is TGCAGTGCTAGACAGACCCACACAGATACGCAGTATTTT.

This clonotype has only a few counts. The chain has TRBV20-1 and TRBJ2-1; 11 bases match TRBD2. Trimming removed 0 bases from V and 0 bases from J; junction bases left unmatched: 16. Looked up from germline, CDR1 is DFQATT and CDR2 is SNEGSKA (reference sequence). This CDR3 is built from 21 residues. The CDR3 sequence: CSARDQSSLAGGRSSYNEQFF. In DNA form, the CDR3 reads TGCAGTGCTAGAGATCAAAGTAGCCTAGCGGGGGGCCGTAGCTCCTACAATGAGCAGTTCTTC.

The chain couples TRBV6-5 to TRBJ1-1, with 9 bases that match TRBD1. Germline V CDR1 and CDR2: MNHEY, SVGAGI. The CDR3 is made up of 14 amino acids. The V gene end was trimmed by 6 bases and the J gene end by 4 bases; junction bases not matched to a gene: 6. CDR3 region: CASRYRGRGTEAFF. The CDR3 region has the DNA TGTGCCAGCAGGTACAGGGGGCGAGGCACTGAAGCTTTCTTT.

This clonotype occurred a few times. The V gene is TRBV20-1, the J gene TRBJ2-3; 11 bases agree with TRBD2. The CDR3 sequence is 15 residues long. Germline lookup yields CDR1 DFQATT and CDR2 SNEGSKA (reference sequence). Unmatched junction bases numbered 6, after V lost 2 bases and J lost 5 bases. CDR3 bases: TGCAGTGCTAGAAGGGCTAGCGGGGGGCGAGATACGCAGTATTTT. Its protein is CSARRASGGRDTQYF.

This clonotype was seen ten or more times. This rearrangement joins TRBV29-1 to TRBJ1-1, with D perhaps matching TRBD1 (6 bases). Germline V lookup: CDR1 SQVTM, CDR2 ANQGSEA. V lost 4 bases and J 0 bases, leaving 15 bases between the germline ends. The CDR3 extends over 15 amino acids. This chain's CDR3 is CSVAVGQGMNTEAFF. As DNA, the CDR3 is TGCAGCGTTGCCGTGGGGCAGGGGATGAACACTGAAGCTTTCTTT. The whole variable domain, filled in from reference TRBV29-1 and TRBJ1-1, reads SAVISQKPSRDICQRGTSLTIQCQVDSQVTMMFWYRQQPGQSLTLIATANQGSEATYESGFVIDKFPISRPNLTFSTLTVSNMSPEDSSIYLCSVAVGQGMNTEAFFGQGTRLTVV.